This T cell receptor (beta chain) was sequenced during a study of blood T cell repertoires in COVID-19. The sample holds a few counts of this clone. The protocol was immunoSEQ multiplex PCR, while the TCRdb copy is restricted to in-frame clones and leaves out a portion. The sample lists about 220,000 clones; around 85% were seen once. The CDR3 has 13 residues. Trimming removed 6 bases from V and 5 bases from J, with 10 bases in between. The sequenced material came from peripheral blood. The V call is TRBV12-3 or TRBV12-4, the J call TRBJ1-4, with D possibly matching TRBD1 (5 bases). The TCR comes from a woman aged 70-85 years with COVID-19, enrolled during active disease. The CDR3 DNA sequence: TGTGCCAGCAGCAGACAGAGAAATGAAAAACTGTTTTTT. It translates to CASSRQRNEKLFF.